The clone carrying this TCR beta chain turned up a few times. The antigen remains undetermined. There were no recent acute infections or vaccinations among the donors, who were healthy HIV-negative adults. Subsets obtained from CD4+ cells comprised CD45RA+ naive and CD45RA-negative memory cells. The source of the sample is a study of shared clonotypes between healthy human individuals. Study-level findings and limits: Sharing across four donors was highest in naive CD4 (about 5%) and lowest in memory CD8 (0.4%).

CDR1 and CDR2 from the germline V gene are ENHRY and SYGVKD. This CDR3 is 13 amino acids long. The ends were cut back, 6 bases at V and 11 bases at J, with 19 bases in the middle. Researchers divided each subset's genomic DNA evenly across several immunoSEQ plates. Repertoires were generated with immunoSEQ multiplex PCR, while TCRdb's copy carries only in-frame clones and drops some. The sample lists 550,000 to 800,000 clones; around 72% were seen once. The receptor was isolated from a woman aged 25 to 39 in good health. Sequenced sample: memory CD4+ T cells sorted from blood. Subset meaning: CD45RA-negative fraction. The chain combines TRBV10-3 with TRBJ1-1; TRBD1 might be the D (6 bases). The CDR3 nucleotides are TGTGCCATCAGCGATGGATACCTGAGGGGGGCTTTCTTT. This sequence encodes CAISDGYLRGAFF.